These 14 T cell receptor beta chains were all obtained from the same sample, sequenced in a study of blood T cell repertoires in COVID-19. The data were produced by immunoSEQ multiplex PCR, yet TCRdb's version contains in-frame clones alone and is incomplete. The sample has a few hundred thousand clones, roughly nine tenths seen once; the top ten hold less than 2%. The source material was PBMCs or T cells enriched from blood (not recorded which). The receptors stem from an older woman who had recovered from COVID-19.

The V call is TRBV18, the J call TRBJ1-6; 7 nucleotides align to TRBD1. J gave up 10 bases and V 2 bases, and 5 bases lay outside the gene matches. The CDR3 extends over 14 amino acids. Germline CDR1 is KGHSH and CDR2 is LQKENI. CDR3 sequence reads: CASSPSGGESPLHF. In DNA, the CDR3 is TGTGCCAGCTCACCATCAGGGGGAGAATCACCCCTCCACTTT.

This chain connects TRBV7-2 to TRBJ2-7; 12 bases align to TRBD2. There are 15 residues in the CDR3. V dropped 1 base and J dropped 4; count of bases not matched to a gene: 2. The germline CDR1 and CDR2 sequences are SGHTA and FQGNSA. CDR3 region: CASSLGLAGVYEQYF. Here the CDR3 DNA reads TGTGCCAGCAGCTTAGGACTAGCGGGAGTATACGAGCAGTACTTC. The full variable domain, with the rest looked up from reference TRBV7-2 and TRBJ2-7, is GAGVSQSPSNKVTEKGKDVELRCDPISGHTALYWYRQSLGQGLEFLIYFQGNSAPDKSGLPSDRFSAERTGGSVSTLTIQRTQQEDSAVYLCASSLGLAGVYEQYFGPGTRLTVT.

The V gene is TRBV3-1 (or the pseudogene TRBV3-2), the J gene TRBJ2-7; tentative D call: TRBD2 (6 bases). The CDR3 loop spans 16 amino acids. Germline V gene sequence: CDR1 LGHDT, CDR2 YNNKEL (reference sequence). V gave up 3 bases and J gave up 3 bases, with 18 bases separating them. For the CDR3, the DNA is TGTGCCAGCAGCCAGGGGGGTAAACGGCTTCTCTACGAGCAGTACTTC. It codes for CASSQGGKRLLYEQYF.

CDR3 sequence: CASSHISRSSGANVLTF. CDR3 coding DNA: TGTGCCAGCAGCCACATATCACGAAGCTCTGGGGCCAACGTCCTGACTTTC. The chain combines TRBV11-2 with TRBJ2-6; D ambiguous. The CDR3 spans 17 residues. Trimming removed 5 bases at V and 0 bases at J, with 14 bases between. Germline assignment: CDR1 SGHAT and CDR2 FQNNGV.

This chain links TRBV18 with TRBJ1-1, with 7 positions matching TRBD1. This CDR3 region has 15 residues. Germline CDR1 and CDR2: KGHSH and LQKENI. V lost 3 bases, J lost 0 bases, and 4 bases stayed unmatched. CDR3 sequence (DNA): TGTGCCAGCTCACCGGCAGACAGGGTGAACACTGAAGCTTTCTTT. It encodes CASSPADRVNTEAFF.

This clone was seen once. V and J are TRBV19 and TRBJ2-3; TRBD2 agrees at 13 bases. The germline CDR1 and CDR2 sequences are LNHDA and SQIVND (reference sequence). With V trimmed by 0 bases and J by 6 bases, 9 bases remained unmatched. The CDR3 has 18 amino acids. In DNA form, the CDR3 reads TGTGCCAGTAGTATAGATCGGGGGACTAGCGGGGTCCGGGATACGCAGTATTTT. Its protein is CASSIDRGTSGVRDTQYF.

The chain recombines TRBV5-1 with TRBJ2-1; 7 bases map to TRBD2. Germline V gene sequence: CDR1 SGHRS, CDR2 YFSETQ. The CDR3 loop spans 17 amino acids. The V gene end was trimmed by 1 base and the J gene end by 2 bases; junction bases not matched to a gene: 9. The CDR3, as DNA: TGCGCCAGCAGCTTGCGACCCGGGACTATCCCCTACAATGAGCAGTTCTTC. Translation gives CASSLRPGTIPYNEQFF.

A word on this clone: Sequence at one end of the junction differs from germline and may be a read error. V usage is TRBV6-4 and J usage is TRBJ1-6, with D uncertain. The CDR3 runs 13 residues. Germline CDR1 and CDR2: MRHNA and SNTAGT. The CDR3 protein is CASGEQNNSPLHF. The CDR3, as DNA: TGTGCCAGCGGTGAACAGAATAATTCACCCCTCCACTTT.

The gene calls are TRBV5-1 and TRBJ1-2, with TRBD1 as a possible D gene (5 bases). V was cut by 4 bases and J by 3 bases, with 13 bases left in between. The CDR3 covers 14 residues. CDR1 is SGHRS and CDR2 is YFSETQ in the germline V gene. The CDR3 loop reads CASSQFGTDYGYTF. As DNA, the CDR3 is TGCGCCAGCAGCCAATTCGGGACTGACTATGGCTACACCTTC. The full variable domain, rest sourced from reference TRBV5-1 and TRBJ1-2, is KAGVTQTPRYLIKTRGQQVTLSCSPISGHRSVSWYQQTPGQGLQFLFEYFSETQRNKGNFPGRFSGRQFSNSRSEMNVSTLELGDSALYLCASSQFGTDYGYTFGSGTRLTVV.

This clone was recorded once. The gene calls are TRBV28 and TRBJ1-1; no clear D gene. The CDR3 is 14 residues long. Germline V CDR1 and CDR2: MDHEN, SYDVKM. Trimming took off 3 bases at V and 8 bases at J, with 16 bases between the two ends. Written as DNA, the CDR3 is TGTGCCAGCAGTTTTGCGAGGTCGGCAGCCGAAGCTTTCTTT. Translated, it gives CASSFARSAAEAFF.

This clone was seen just once. This chain links TRBV2 with TRBJ2-7, with D perhaps TRBD1 (6 bases). The germline CDR1 and CDR2 sequences are SNHLY and FYNNEI. Trimming removed 6 bases at V and 5 bases at J, with 11 bases between. The CDR3 loop spans 12 amino acids. CDR3 region: CASRGAGDEQYF. DNA of the CDR3: TGTGCCAGCAGGGGCGCAGGGGACGAGCAGTACTTC.

V and J are TRBV5-8 and TRBJ1-2, with 7 bases fitting TRBD1. Unmatched junction bases numbered 1, after V lost 2 bases and J lost 3 bases. CDR1 is SGHTS, CDR2 YDEGEE, per germline. This CDR3 is built from 13 residues. The CDR3 reads CASSFTGDYGYTF. For the CDR3, the DNA is TGTGCCAGCAGCTTTACAGGGGACTATGGCTACACCTTC. Looking up the rest from reference TRBV5-8 and TRBJ1-2 gives the full variable domain: EAGVTQSPTHLIKTRGQQATLRCSPISGHTSVYWYQQALGLGLQFLLWYDEGEERNRGNFPPRFSGRQFPNYSSELNVNALELEDSALYLCASSFTGDYGYTFGSGTRLTVV.

J is TRBJ1-2 and V is TRBV3-1 (or the pseudogene TRBV3-2), with 7 positions matching TRBD1. There are 14 residues in the CDR3. Per germline, CDR1 LGHDT and CDR2 YNNKEL (reference sequence). V lost 4 bases to trimming and J lost 2 bases; unmatched junction nucleotides: 4. CDR3 in amino acids: CASSRLQGNYGYTF. DNA of the CDR3: TGTGCCAGCAGCCGATTACAGGGGAACTATGGCTACACCTTC.

This rearrangement joins TRBV25-1 to TRBJ1-1; 8 positions match TRBD1. This CDR3 comprises 18 residues. Germline V gene sequence: CDR1 MGHDK, CDR2 SYGVNS. V was pared by 1 base and J by 12 bases, with 22 bases of the junction left unmatched. The CDR3: CASSEWGRVPGTGDESFF. In DNA, the CDR3 is TGTGCCAGCAGTGAATGGGGCCGGGTCCCCGGGACAGGCGATGAGTCTTTCTTT. Full variable domain (rest looked up from reference TRBV25-1 and TRBJ1-1): EADIYQTPRYLVIGTGKKITLECSQTMGHDKMYWYQQDPGMELHLIHYSYGVNSTEKGDLSSESTVSRIRTEHFPLTLESARPSHTSQYLCASSEWGRVPGTGDESFFGQGTRLTVV.